In this sample, the clone carrying this TCR beta chain turned up many times. Its antigen is currently unknown. The sample belongs to a study of T-cell reconstitution after alpha-beta-depleted transplantation in children. The study's findings and limits: After one year, T-cell counts and TCRbeta diversity mostly came from new T cells. It was surviving recipient T cells and thymic progenitors that gave some patients high TCRbeta diversity at day 60.

A TCRbeta library incorporating unique molecular identifiers was prepared. One entry per CDR3 protein, called by TCRdb with MiXCR from the PCR reads. The table lists approximately 650,000 distinct CDR3 sequences, roughly 13% of them singletons. The CDR3 runs to 15 residues. The germline CDR1 and CDR2 sequences are SNHLY and FYNNEI. V trimming: 6 bases; J trimming: 0 bases; junction bases outside the gene matches: 7. This material consisted of PBMCs, taken before TCRalphabeta/CD19-depleted stem cell transplant. The chain couples TRBV2 to TRBJ1-1; 7 bases fit TRBD1. The source is a girl aged 2 to 9 with congenital amegakaryocytic thrombocytopenia, due to receive a stem cell transplant. CDR3: CASRMTGIMNTEAFF. The CDR3 nucleotides read TGTGCCAGCAGGATGACAGGGATAATGAACACTGAAGCTTTCTTT.